This TCR beta chain derives from a study of blood T cell repertoires in COVID-19. On the study more broadly: Sites across the United States, Italy and Spain contributed samples from acute and convalescent COVID-19. T cells, B-cell-depleted T cells, or PBMCs supplied cDNA or gDNA.

V shed 0 bases and J shed 4 bases, with 7 bases lying between them. Looked up from germline, CDR1 is LNHNV and CDR2 is YYDKDF (reference sequence). The CDR3 has 13 residues. As processed by the authors: Cell counts per sample came from amplifying reference gene primers. Data came from immunoSEQ multiplex PCR; TCRdb stores just in-frame clones and leaves some out. Clone size and the V and J calls come from that table; the DNA yielded D and trimming. The profile shows 95,000 to 150,000 clones, around three quarters of them singletons. This clone appeared many times. V usage is TRBV15 and J usage is TRBJ2-7; D remains unclear. Sequencing was performed on peripheral blood. The sequence came from a woman at least 80 years old with acute or convalescent COVID-19. The CDR3 reads CATSREAGYEQYF. The CDR3 nucleotides read TGTGCCACCAGCAGAGAGGCAGGATACGAGCAGTACTTC. The full variable domain, completed using reference TRBV15 and TRBJ2-7, is DAMVIQNPRYQVTQFGKPVTLSCSQTLNHNVMYWYQQKSSQAPKLLFHYYDKDFNNEADTPDNFQSRRPNTSFCFLDIRSPGLGDTAMYLCATSREAGYEQYFGPGTRLTVT.